This TCR beta chain was found in a study of T cells in localized non-small cell lung cancer. Study results and limitations: Uninvolved adjacent lung, not tumor, had the highest T cell clonality. Adjacent lung held a median roughly 54 of the top 100 tumor clones. Sequencing involved a lone tumor region, leaving heterogeneity possible. Greater blood T cell density accompanied longer overall survival.

A word on this clone: What it binds is unknown.

The V and J ends lost 2 bases and 8 bases respectively, with 13 bases between them. The CDR3 loop spans 14 amino acids. CDR1 and CDR2 from the germline V gene are SGHVS and FNYEAQ. TCRdb's copy holds only in-frame clones and misses some; the assay was immunoSEQ multiplex PCR. The sample lists nearly 35,000 clones, 88% seen once, with approximately 4% in the top ten. Here the sequenced sample was peripheral blood, taken before any cancer treatment. The V call is TRBV7-6, the J call TRBJ2-1; possibly TRBD2 for D (5 bases). The receptor's source is a woman aged 40 to 75 with stage I lung adenocarcinoma. Here the CDR3 reads CASSLYWGDYEQFF. CDR3 DNA: TGTGCCAGCAGCTTATATTGGGGAGACTATGAGCAGTTCTTC.